This T cell receptor beta chain emerged from a study of technical replicates of blood from four donors. Trimming removed 4 bases at V and 4 bases at J, with 13 bases between. The germline V gene encodes CDR1 LGHNA and CDR2 YNFKEQ. This CDR3 contains 14 residues. Clones were sequenced by immunoSEQ multiplex PCR, and TCRdb holds only the in-frame ones, with some missing. Counted here are just over 75,000 clones, about 92% occurring once; the ten biggest clones make up roughly 0.37%. Input material: T cells isolated from PBMCs. The receptor was isolated from a human donor in good health. V gene TRBV4-2 combines with J gene TRBJ1-2, with D possibly TRBD1 on 6 matching bases. The CDR3 nucleotides read TGTGCCAGCAGCCCCGGAAGACAGGTCTATGGCTACACCTTC. Residues: CASSPGRQVYGYTF.